The rows below give T cell receptor beta chains drawn from one sample of a study of glioma-infiltrating T cells after dendritic cell vaccination. The method was immunoSEQ multiplex PCR; TCRdb's version includes in-frame clones alone and lacks a portion of them. The sample has roughly 85,000 clones; roughly 85% are singletons. The material sequenced was blood, taken after dendritic cell vaccination. These receptors were obtained from a human donor with glioblastoma. Each CDR3 is given with its conserved first and last residue. Fields, in order: V gene, CDR3 length, CDR3 protein.

V: TRBV27; length: 16; CDR3: CASSLSWPGEDYGYTF
V: TRBV11-1; length: 13; CDR3: CASSLGTQETQYF
V: TRBV5-1; length: 14; CDR3: CASSPGTGIETQYF
V: TRBV4-1; length: 15; CDR3: CASSQELGPTGEAFF
V: TRBV27; length: 14; CDR3: CASSPGWGNQPQHF
V: TRBV19; length: 14; CDR3: CASSFGTSGDTQYF
V: TRBV6-1; length: 13; CDR3: CASSDVRGYEQYF
V: TRBV7-9; length: 14; CDR3: CASSLGQGNTEAFF
V: TRBV6-5; length: 15; CDR3: CASSYSSGRAGEQFF
V: TRBV30; length: 15; CDR3: CAWSAEGRGANVLTF
V: TRBV5-4; length: 14; CDR3: CASSLRQGAGEQYF
V: TRBV15; length: 16; CDR3: CATSRLRTSGSYEQYF
V: TRBV15; length: 17; CDR3: CATSSRRATTNTGELFF
V: TRBV19; length: 15; CDR3: CASSRDRGGVQPQHF
V: TRBV9; length: 15; CDR3: CASSVVDRMNTEAFF
V: TRBV6-5; length: 15; CDR3: CASSYRGQGTYEQYF
V: TRBV30; length: 14; CDR3: CAWSLTGVADTQYF
V: TRBV4-1; length: 14; CDR3: CASSQWTGVSEQFF
V: TRBV5-1; length: 14; CDR3: CASSSGQADNEQFF
V: TRBV27; length: 15; CDR3: CASSQTGNSYNEQFF
V: TRBV2; length: 17; CDR3: CASRKGDRPPGLDTQYF
V: TRBV19; length: 17; CDR3: CASDPGRADIENQPQHF
V: TRBV9; length: 17; CDR3: CASSVAPLAGGLDEQFF
V: TRBV4-2; length: 20; CDR3: CASSQEKTGTGIGSPDTQYF
V: TRBV11-2; length: 14; CDR3: CASSRPGQGFEQYF
V: TRBV5-1; length: 14; CDR3: CASSPTGGVSEQYF
V: TRBV5-5; length: 16; CDR3: CASSLAGGRYIYEQYF
V: TRBV7-3; length: 15; CDR3: CASSSGTRSTDTQYF
V: TRBV5-6; length: 14; CDR3: CASSSGQGFQPQHF
V: TRBV7-2; length: 14; CDR3: CASSLVWSGTEAFF
V: TRBV1; length: 16; CDR3: CTSSQGWERRANEQFF
V: TRBV7-2; length: 16; CDR3: CASSFRGLSYNSPLHF
V: TRBV6-1; length: 15; CDR3: CASSSGAGGTGELFF
V: TRBV4-1; length: 15; CDR3: CASSPSFTYGNTIYF
V: TRBV6-1; length: 16; CDR3: CASSEEGGGRTYEQYF
V: TRBV5-1; length: 16; CDR3: CASSLSGSGNPGELFF
V: TRBV6-5; length: 15; CDR3: CARNDPSSARQPQHF
V: TRBV6-6; length: 15; CDR3: CASSNPGQGSYEQYF
V: TRBV11-3; length: 14; CDR3: CASSGGSNTGELFF
V: TRBV5-1; length: 16; CDR3: CASSLGRDRASGELFF
V: TRBV5-1; length: 16; CDR3: CASSWVLTGDTGELFF
V: TRBV28; length: 17; CDR3: CASSWYSGGRRLNEQFF
V: TRBV25-1; length: 14; CDR3: CASSESGVGMPQHF
V: TRBV28; length: 15; CDR3: CASLPLAGGYNEQFF
V: TRBV30; length: 12; CDR3: CAWSFGVYGYTF
V: TRBV7-2; length: 16; CDR3: CASSLGTGGVAYEQYF
V: TRBV14; length: 18; CDR3: CASSQDPRTGKTYNEQFF
V: TRBV9; length: 16; CDR3: CASSPRDLTLGHEQYF
V: TRBV6-5; length: 15; CDR3: CASRNSGIDNQPQHF
V: TRBV29-1; length: 12; CDR3: CSVGQGSETQYF
V: TRBV25-1; length: 14; CDR3: CASRAREISYEQYF
V: TRBV6-5; length: 10; CDR3: CASREYEQYF
V: TRBV15; length: 15; CDR3: CATSRDRGTGNTIYF
V: TRBV11-2; length: 15; CDR3: CASSYNPGNRYEQYF
V: TRBV4-2; length: 16; CDR3: CASSQEQRQSSYEQYF
V: TRBV5-5; length: 14; CDR3: CASSPNTGSYGYTF